These 30 T cell receptor beta chains came from one sample sequenced in a study of T cell changes during pregnancy in multiple sclerosis. Produced via immunoSEQ multiplex PCR; TCRdb's table is partial and in-frame only. The sample lists tens of thousands of clones; about 92% were seen once. Sequencing was performed on peripheral blood, taken after pregnancy. The origin of the receptors is a female donor with multiple sclerosis, enrolled in a pregnancy study.

J is TRBJ2-2 and V is TRBV6-5, with D possibly TRBD1 on 8 matching bases. The CDR3 runs 16 residues. Trimming left V 0 bases short and J 6 bases short, with 14 bases between. CDR1 and CDR2 from the germline V gene are MNHEY and SVGAGI. CDR3 in amino acids: CASSYSDRAGAGELFF. The DNA of the CDR3 is TGTGCCAGCAGTTACTCGGACAGGGCGGGGGCCGGGGAGCTGTTTTTT.

J is TRBJ2-3 and V is TRBV7-2, with TRBD2 identical over 10 bases. Germline loops: CDR1 SGHTA, CDR2 FQGNSA. The CDR3 length is 16 residues. V dropped 4 bases and J dropped 1; count of bases not matched to a gene: 5. The CDR3 DNA reads TGTGCCAGCAGCTCAAGCGGGGGGGCGGGCACAGATACGCAGTATTTT. Residues: CASSSSGGAGTDTQYF. Based on the CDR3 plus reference TRBV7-2 and TRBJ2-3, the full variable domain is GAGVSQSPSNKVTEKGKDVELRCDPISGHTALYWYRQSLGQGLEFLIYFQGNSAPDKSGLPSDRFSAERTGGSVSTLTIQRTQQEDSAVYLCASSSSGGAGTDTQYFGPGTRLTVL.

V and J are TRBV11-2 and TRBJ2-7, with a possible D match to TRBD1 (5 bases). Per the germline V gene, CDR1 is SGHAT and CDR2 is FQNNGV. The CDR3 loop spans 12 amino acids. V lost 2 bases and J 8 bases, leaving 10 bases between the germline ends. The CDR3 DNA follows: TGTGCCAGCAGCTTACAGGGCCTCAAGCAGTACTTC. Translation: CASSLQGLKQYF.

The chain recombines TRBV30 with TRBJ2-2; 8 bases line up with TRBD2. The CDR3 totals 15 residues. The germline CDR1 and CDR2 sequences are GTSNPN and SVGIG (reference sequence). Unmatched junction bases numbered 8, after V lost 3 bases and J lost 5 bases. CDR3 bases: TGTGCCTGGAGGGACCTCGGGGGGGGTACCGGGGAGCTGTTTTTT. Its translation is CAWRDLGGGTGELFF. The variable domain in full, with the rest retrieved from reference TRBV30 and TRBJ2-2, is SQTIHQWPATLVQPVGSPLSLECTVEGTSNPNLYWYRQAAGRGLQLLFYSVGIGQISSEVPQNLSASRPQDRQFILSSKKLLLSDSGFYLCAWRDLGGGTGELFFGEGSRLTVL.

A single count supports this clone. The chain uses TRBV11-2 and TRBJ2-6; D may be TRBD1 (5 bases). This CDR3 region has 16 residues. Germline V lookup: CDR1 SGHAT, CDR2 FQNNGV. Trimming took off 3 bases at V and 0 bases at J, with 9 bases between the two ends. The CDR3 bases are TGTGCCAGCAGCTTGACAGCGCGCTCTGGGGCCAACGTCCTGACTTTC. Translating gives CASSLTARSGANVLTF.

The rearrangement joins TRBV30 to TRBJ2-5, with 8 bases matching TRBD1. The CDR3 covers 14 residues. CDR1 is GTSNPN, CDR2 SVGIG, per germline (reference sequence). The V and J ends lost 7 bases and 4 bases, in that order; junction bases with no gene match: 11. The CDR3 spells CASELQGGGETQYF. The CDR3 nucleotides are TGTGCCTCCGAGCTACAGGGGGGAGGAGAGACCCAGTACTTC.

A single count supports this clone. The chain uses TRBV30 and TRBJ1-1; D gene unclear. The CDR3 is 11 amino acids. CDR1 is GTSNPN, CDR2 SVGIG, per germline (reference sequence). Here the CDR3 DNA reads TGTGCGTATCGGAGGAACACTGAAGCTTTCTTT. Protein product: CAYRRNTEAFF. Together with reference TRBV30 and TRBJ1-1, the CDR3 gives the full variable domain: SQTIHQWPATLVQPVGSPLSLECTVEGTSNPNLYWYRQAAGRGLQLLFYSVGIGQISSEVPQNLSASRPQDRQFILSSKKLLLSDSGFYLCAYRRNTEAFFGQGTRLTVV.

The rearrangement joins TRBV5-6 to TRBJ2-1; possibly TRBD2 for D (6 bases). Germline CDR1 and CDR2: SGHDT and YYEEEE. This CDR3 is built from 17 residues. Trimming cost V 0 bases and J 5 bases, with 18 bases left between them. CDR3 nucleotides: TGTGCCAGCAGCTTGGTTTCTTTGCGGAGGGTGGACAATGAGCAGTTCTTC. It yields the protein CASSLVSLRRVDNEQFF.

Only a few counts were recorded for this clone. CDR3 region: CASNRELYGYTF. The DNA of the CDR3 is TGTGCCAGCAACAGGGAGCTCTATGGCTACACCTTC. V and J are TRBV2 and TRBJ1-2, with D possibly matching TRBD1 (6 bases). Germline V gene data show CDR1 as SNHLY and CDR2 as FYNNEI. The CDR3 length is 12 residues. V was trimmed by 7 bases and J by 4 bases, leaving 10 bases between them.

This chain connects TRBV7-8 to TRBJ1-1, with 7 nucleotides matching TRBD1. The CDR3 length is 15 residues. Unmatched junction bases numbered 11, after V lost 10 bases and J lost 0 bases. Germline assignment: CDR1 SGHVS and CDR2 FQNEAQ. CDR3 sequence: CATASDRFMNTEAFF. DNA of the CDR3: TGTGCCACGGCCTCGGACAGGTTCATGAACACTGAAGCTTTCTTT.

The chain combines TRBV4-3 with TRBJ1-5, with TRBD1 matching 9 bases. From germline, CDR1 is LGHNA and CDR2 YSLEER. There are 13 residues in the CDR3. With V trimmed by 3 bases and J by 7 bases, 1 base remained unmatched. CDR3 sequence: CASSQGTGQPQHF. The CDR3 DNA sequence: TGCGCCAGCAGCCAGGGGACAGGGCAGCCCCAGCATTTT.

The chain uses TRBV11-2 and TRBJ1-1, with 9 bases fitting TRBD1. Trimming cost V 2 bases and J 4 bases; bases outside gene matches: 8. The CDR3 contains 16 residues. Germline CDR1 reads SGHAT; CDR2 reads FQNNGV. CDR3 residues: CASSLTPDRGATEAFF. CDR3 nucleotides: TGTGCCAGCAGCTTAACTCCCGACAGGGGGGCCACTGAAGCTTTCTTT.

This rearrangement joins TRBV6-1 to TRBJ1-2; a weak D match, TRBD1 (5 bases). Per germline, CDR1 MNHNS and CDR2 SASEGT. The CDR3 totals 12 residues. V was trimmed by 6 bases and J by 5 bases, leaving 10 bases between them. CDR3 residues: CASRGEVYGYTF. The CDR3, as DNA: TGTGCCAGCAGGGGGGAGGTTTATGGCTACACCTTC.

The chain couples TRBV6-4 to TRBJ2-5; 8 bases are a match to TRBD2. Germline V lookup: CDR1 MRHNA, CDR2 SNTAGT. CDR3 length equals 15 residues. The V and J ends lost 6 bases and 4 bases, in that order; junction bases with no gene match: 10. In DNA, the CDR3 is TGTGCCAGCAGGCTACTAGCGGTGGGTCTAGAGACCCAGTACTTC. This gives the protein CASRLLAVGLETQYF.

This rearrangement joins TRBV7-9 to TRBJ1-4; D remains unclear. The CDR3 extends over 11 amino acids. Germline V gene lookup returns CDR1 SEHNR and CDR2 FQNEAQ (reference sequence). V was trimmed by 2 bases and J by 8 bases, leaving 3 bases between them. CDR3 DNA sequence: TGTGCCAGCAGCTTACGGGAAAAACTGTTTTTT. Encoded protein: CASSLREKLFF.

The chain uses TRBV5-6 and TRBJ2-1; D is unclear. V was pared by 0 bases and J by 0 bases, with 4 bases between. Per germline, CDR1 SGHDT and CDR2 YYEEEE. This CDR3 comprises 14 residues. CDR3 protein: CASSLESSYNEQFF. The DNA for the CDR3 is TGTGCCAGCAGCTTGGAGAGCTCCTACAATGAGCAGTTCTTC.

The gene calls are TRBV30 and TRBJ1-2; TRBD1 is a possible D gene (5 bases). The germline V gene encodes CDR1 GTSNPN and CDR2 SVGIG (reference sequence). There are 14 residues in the CDR3. The V end lost 0 bases, the J end lost 1 base, and 9 bases lay between the germline ends. CDR3 DNA: TGTGCCTGGAGTGTACAAGGACATAACTATGGCTACACCTTC. It codes for CAWSVQGHNYGYTF. Based on the CDR3 plus reference TRBV30 and TRBJ1-2, the full variable domain is SQTIHQWPATLVQPVGSPLSLECTVEGTSNPNLYWYRQAAGRGLQLLFYSVGIGQISSEVPQNLSASRPQDRQFILSSKKLLLSDSGFYLCAWSVQGHNYGYTFGSGTRLTVV.

The rearrangement joins TRBV12-5 to TRBJ2-1; 12 bases align to TRBD2. J was trimmed by 6 bases and V by 0 bases; bases with no gene match: 6. The CDR3 consists of 17 residues. Per germline, CDR1 LGHNT and CDR2 FRNRAP. Here the CDR3 reads CASGLVQSGLAGNEQFF. The CDR3 DNA follows: TGTGCTAGTGGTTTGGTACAATCGGGACTAGCGGGCAATGAGCAGTTCTTC.

For the CDR3, the DNA is TGTGCCAGCAGCCCGGGAGAGGCTAATGAAAAACTGTTTTTT. Its protein product is CASSPGEANEKLFF. The rearrangement uses TRBV9 and TRBJ1-4; D gene uncertain. From germline, CDR1 is SGDLS and CDR2 YYNGEE. This CDR3 region has 14 residues. Trimming pared 4 bases from V and 3 bases from J, leaving 10 bases between.

This CDR3 is CASSPFQGKAKNIQYF. The DNA for the CDR3 is TGTGCCAGCTCACCATTCCAGGGGAAGGCCAAAAACATTCAGTACTTC. The chain employs TRBV18 and TRBJ2-4; D is perhaps TRBD1 (6 bases). The CDR3 contains 16 residues. Germline CDR1 KGHSH, CDR2 LQKENI. V lost 2 bases and J lost 1, with 12 bases in between.

The chain uses TRBV5-8 and TRBJ2-2; 9 bases match TRBD2. The junction had 6 bases not matched to a gene; V was cut back by 1 base and J by 2 bases. The CDR3 loop spans 17 amino acids. The germline V gene encodes CDR1 SGHTS and CDR2 YDEGEE. The CDR3 sequence is CASSLYGTSRNTGELFF. The DNA of the CDR3 is TGTGCCAGCAGCTTGTATGGGACTAGCAGAAACACCGGGGAGCTGTTTTTT.

The rearrangement uses TRBV9 and TRBJ2-7; TRBD1 aligns across 9 bases. The CDR3 is 17 amino acids. The V segment lost 0 bases and the J segment 4 bases; nucleotides outside the gene matches: 11. Germline CDR1 and CDR2: SGDLS and YYNGEE. DNA for the CDR3: TGTGCCAGCAGCGTAGGGGATGACAGGGGGGCAGCATACGAGCAGTACTTC. This translates into CASSVGDDRGAAYEQYF. Filled out from reference TRBV9 and TRBJ2-7, the complete variable domain reads DSGVTQTPKHLITATGQRVTLRCSPRSGDLSVYWYQQSLDQGLQFLIQYYNGEERAKGNILERFSAQQFPDLHSELNLSSLELGDSALYFCASSVGDDRGAAYEQYFGPGTRLTVT.

The chain is built from TRBV7-9 and TRBJ2-7, with 10 nucleotides matching TRBD1. Trimming took 0 bases from V and 12 from J; bases not matched to a gene: 8. Germline V lookup: CDR1 SEHNR, CDR2 FQNEAQ (reference sequence). The CDR3 loop spans 14 amino acids. The CDR3: CASSLAETGGNRYF. Here the CDR3 DNA reads TGTGCCAGCAGCTTAGCGGAGACAGGGGGCAATCGGTACTTC.

The CDR3 loop reads CASRSGDSNEKLFF. In DNA form, the CDR3 reads TGTGCCAGTCGGTCCGGGGATTCTAATGAAAAACTGTTTTTT. The genes are TRBV19 and TRBJ1-4, with D hard to call. V lost 8 bases, J lost 3 bases, and 13 bases lay in between. Per the germline V gene, CDR1 is LNHDA and CDR2 is SQIVND (reference sequence). This CDR3 is 14 amino acids long.

The chain has TRBV27 and TRBJ2-1, with 7 bases fitting TRBD1. Germline assignment: CDR1 MNHEY and CDR2 SMNVEV (reference sequence). This CDR3 has 17 residues. After removal of 4 bases from V and 2 bases from J, the junction contained 11 bases not matched to a gene. The CDR3 nucleotides are TGTGCCAGCAGTTCTCGTCAGGGGGTCGGACCCTACAATGAGCAGTTCTTC. This codes for CASSSRQGVGPYNEQFF.

J is TRBJ1-6 and V is TRBV10-3; 8 nucleotides align to TRBD1. The CDR3 has 15 amino acids. Looked up from germline, CDR1 is ENHRY and CDR2 is SYGVKD. V trimming: 1 base; J trimming: 11 bases; junction bases outside the gene matches: 7. CDR3 DNA: TGTGCCATCAGTGAGTTCGGACAGGGAAAGACACCCCTCCACTTT. Its protein is CAISEFGQGKTPLHF.

This chain joins TRBV5-6 and TRBJ1-4; 7 nucleotides agree with TRBD1. Germline CDR1 and CDR2: SGHDT and YYEEEE. This CDR3 spans 13 amino acids. Losses at the gene ends were 5 bases for V and 8 bases for J; bases not matched to a gene: 6. This CDR3 reads CASRRQGGEKLFF. The CDR3 coding sequence is TGTGCCAGCAGAAGACAGGGCGGAGAAAAACTGTTTTTT.

The chain uses TRBV30 and TRBJ2-4, with a possible D match to TRBD2 (6 bases). This CDR3 region has 15 residues. Germline V gene lookup returns CDR1 GTSNPN and CDR2 SVGIG (reference sequence). Trimming cost V 0 bases and J 6 bases, with 15 bases left between them. The CDR3 loop is CAWSVQILGGNIQYF. The CDR3 nucleotides read TGTGCCTGGAGTGTACAAATCCTCGGGGGAAACATTCAGTACTTC.

The V and J genes are TRBV4-1 and TRBJ1-5; D uncertain. CDR1 is MGHRA and CDR2 is YSYEKL in the germline V gene. V was trimmed by 0 bases and J by 4 bases, leaving 7 bases between them. The CDR3 contains 14 residues. The CDR3 protein is CASSQETLNQPQHF. The CDR3 nucleotides are TGCGCCAGCAGCCAAGAAACTTTGAATCAGCCCCAGCATTTT.

A single count supports this clone. The chain carries TRBV6-1 and TRBJ2-3; D ambiguous. The CDR3 has 13 amino acids. Germline CDR1 reads MNHNS; CDR2 reads SASEGT. Trimming cost V 3 bases and J 0 bases, with 4 bases left between them. The CDR3: CASSDHSTDTQYF. The CDR3 DNA is TGTGCCAGCAGTGATCATAGCACAGATACGCAGTATTTT.